This T cell receptor beta chain was found in a study of T cell repertoires in cytomegalovirus infection. Germline V gene lookup returns CDR1 LGHNA and CDR2 YSLEER. The CDR3 is made up of 14 amino acids. V lost 4 bases to trimming and J lost 7 bases; unmatched junction nucleotides: 4. MiXCR was run by TCRdb on the reads, yielding one entry per CDR3 protein. The sample lists 150,000 to 200,000 distinct CDR3 sequences, approximately 9.6% occurring once. This sequence was found in a human donor in good health (CMV status not recorded). Some clones in this sample may be carry-over from other donors' samples. Sample: PBMCs. The J gene is TRBJ1-4, the V gene TRBV4-3; 9 bases line up with TRBD1. CDR3 sequence reads: CASSPDRGFEKLFF. CDR3 nucleotides: TGCGCCAGCAGCCCCGACAGGGGGTTTGAAAAACTGTTTTTT.